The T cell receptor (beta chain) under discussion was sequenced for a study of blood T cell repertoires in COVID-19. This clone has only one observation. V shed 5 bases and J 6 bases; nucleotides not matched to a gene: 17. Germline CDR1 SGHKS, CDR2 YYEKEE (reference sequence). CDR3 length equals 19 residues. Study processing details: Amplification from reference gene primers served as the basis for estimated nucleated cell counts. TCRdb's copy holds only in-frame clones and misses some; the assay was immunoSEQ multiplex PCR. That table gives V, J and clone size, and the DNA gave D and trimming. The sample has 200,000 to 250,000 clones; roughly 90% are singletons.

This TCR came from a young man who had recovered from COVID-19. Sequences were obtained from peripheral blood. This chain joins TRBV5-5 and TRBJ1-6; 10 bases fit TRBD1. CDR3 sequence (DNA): TGTGCCAGCAGTGCGCGACAGGGGGCCGGGGTAAGATCTAATTCACCCCTCCACTTT. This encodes CASSARQGAGVRSNSPLHF.